This is a list of T cell receptor beta chains from one sample in a study of T cell repertoires in aging, cancer and after chemotherapy. TCRdb redid the calling of the multiplex PCR reads with MiXCR, one entry per CDR3 protein. The sample contains 750 to 850 distinct CDR3 sequences, 55% to 60% of which appear only once. Sequenced sample: blood. Source of these receptors: a human donor with a blood cancer. CDR3s include the opening cysteine and the closing phenylalanine or tryptophan. A D gene is named only where the DNA matches it firmly. Rows give clone size only sometimes, using once, few, many, or a class for an expanded clone.

.,TRBJ1-2,12,.,TRBV30,CAWNPVPGGYTF,TGTGCCTGGAATCCGGTGCCTGGGGGCTACACCTTC
.,TRBJ1-3,14,.,TRBV28,CASNSRGAGNTIYF,TGTGCCAGCAATTCTCGGGGCGCCGGAAACACCATATATTTT
.,TRBJ2-7,15,TRBD2,TRBV7-2,CASSRREAQGYEQYF,TGTGCCAGCAGCAGACGGGAGGCCCAAGGGTACGAGCAGTACTTC
once,TRBJ1-4,15,.,TRBV6-5,CASSPTVSTNEKLFF,TGTGCCAGCAGCCCTACCGTTTCAACTAATGAAAAACTGTTTTTT
medium-sized,TRBJ2-5,13,.,TRBV4-3,CASSPDRVETQYF,TGCGCCAGCAGCCCCGACAGAGTAGAGACCCAGTACTTC
.,TRBJ2-7,13,.,TRBV12-3/TRBV12-4,CASTLGMSYEQYF,TGTGCCAGCACTCTCGGGATGTCCTACGAGCAGTACTTC
large,TRBJ1-1,15,.,TRBV27,CASSLKRGMNTEAFF,TGTGCCAGCAGTTTAAAGCGGGGGATGAACACTGAAGCTTTCTTT
medium-sized,TRBJ2-3,17,.,TRBV12-3/TRBV12-4,CASSTDPSHWGTDTQYF,TGTGCCAGCAGCACAGACCCTTCTCACTGGGGCACAGATACGCAGTATTTT
few,TRBJ2-2,15,TRBD1,TRBV2,CASSDETGPTGELFF,TGTGCCAGCAGTGATGAGACAGGGCCCACCGGGGAGCTGTTTTTT
.,TRBJ1-5,15,.,TRBV30,CAWSVGGNSNQPQHF,TGTGCCTGGAGTGTAGGGGGAAATAGCAATCAGCCCCAGCATTTT
.,TRBJ1-5,14,.,TRBV6-5,CASRGQANNQPQHF,TGTGCCAGCAGGGGACAAGCCAACAATCAGCCCCAGCATTTT
.,TRBJ1-4,14,TRBD1,TRBV6-5,CASSRQGAGEKLFF,TGTGCCAGCAGTCGACAGGGGGCTGGAGAAAAACTGTTTTTT
.,TRBJ2-3,10,.,TRBV29-1,CSVTGYTQYF,TGCAGCGTTACAGGTTATACGCAGTATTTT
.,TRBJ2-1,15,.,TRBV12-3/TRBV12-4,CASSLLKGGFNEQFF,TGTGCCAGCAGTTTATTGAAGGGGGGATTCAATGAGCAGTTCTTC
.,TRBJ2-1,13,.,TRBV11-1,CASSLARQTEQFF,TGTGCCAGCAGCTTAGCCAGGCAGACTGAGCAGTTCTTC
.,TRBJ2-2,15,.,TRBV19,CASSTRANYTGELFF,TGTGCCAGTAGTACCCGGGCCAACTACACCGGGGAGCTGTTTTTT
large,TRBJ2-7,14,TRBD1,TRBV27,CASSFNRGPGEQYF,TGTGCCAGCAGTTTTAACAGGGGGCCGGGCGAGCAGTACTTC
.,TRBJ2-3,14,.,TRBV6-4,CASSALQGSDTQYF,TGTGCCAGCAGTGCCCTACAGGGATCAGATACGCAGTATTTT
.,TRBJ2-7,12,TRBD1,TRBV5-6,CASSAPGGEQYF,TGTGCCAGCAGCGCGCCAGGGGGTGAGCAGTACTTC
.,TRBJ2-6,15,.,TRBV6-1,CASSLSSTGANVLTF,TGTGCCAGCAGTCTTTCGTCCACCGGGGCCAACGTCCTGACTTTC
once,TRBJ2-1,15,TRBD2,TRBV20-1,CSASPTSGSGNEQFF,TGCAGTGCTAGTCCTACTAGCGGGAGTGGCAATGAGCAGTTCTTC
.,TRBJ2-7,11,TRBD2,TRBV12-3/TRBV12-4,CVSGRYDVQYF,TGTGTCAGCGGGAGATACGACGTGCAGTACTTC
.,TRBJ2-7,14,.,TRBV5-5,CASSLFQQVDEQYF,TGTGCCAGCAGCTTGTTTCAACAGGTTGACGAGCAGTACTTC
medium-sized,TRBJ2-7,14,TRBD1,TRBV5-1,CASSPRGGPYEQYF,TGCGCCAGCAGCCCGAGAGGGGGCCCCTACGAGCAGTACTTC
.,TRBJ2-7,14,.,TRBV7-2,CASSTRDRFYEQYF,TGTGCCAGCAGCACCCGGGATCGATTCTACGAGCAGTACTTC
.,TRBJ1-1,15,TRBD1,TRBV6-5,CASSLTGTGNTEAFF,TGTGCCAGCAGTCTCACCGGGACAGGGAACACTGAAGCTTTCTTT
.,TRBJ1-5,15,.,TRBV6-5,CASSLGQGRNQPQHF,TGTGCCAGCAGTTTGGGGCAGGGCCGCAATCAGCCCCAGCATTTT
large,TRBJ2-5,13,.,TRBV11-2,CASSLAGGETQYF,TGTGCCAGCAGCTTAGCGGGTGGCGAGACCCAGTACTTC
.,TRBJ2-3,13,.,TRBV10-1,CATQRRETDTQYF,TGCGCCACCCAAAGACGGGAGACAGATACGCAGTATTTT
.,TRBJ2-5,17,TRBD2,TRBV20-1,CSARDPGLAGRQETQYF,TGCAGTGCTAGAGATCCGGGACTAGCGGGACGACAAGAGACCCAGTACTTC
.,TRBJ1-1,14,.,TRBV30,CAWGDTGRGTEAFF,TGTGCCTGGGGGGACACGGGTCGAGGAACTGAAGCTTTCTTT
large,TRBJ2-4,15,TRBD2,TRBV20-1,CSARDPGLAGHIQYF,TGCAGTGCTAGAGATCCGGGACTAGCGGGACACATTCAGTACTTC
.,TRBJ1-2,13,.,TRBV29-1,CSVVLGQVFGYTF,TGCAGCGTTGTCCTTGGTCAGGTCTTCGGCTACACCTTC
large,TRBJ2-5,17,TRBD2,TRBV11-2,CASSPSRTSGLQETQYF,TGTGCCAGCAGCCCCTCAAGGACTAGCGGGCTCCAAGAGACCCAGTACTTC
.,TRBJ2-5,13,.,TRBV29-1,CSVPVGYQETQYF,TGCAGCGTTCCTGTCGGGTACCAAGAGACCCAGTACTTC
large,TRBJ2-2,15,TRBD1,TRBV5-4,CASSSWTGPAGELFF,TGTGCCAGCAGCTCCTGGACAGGGCCTGCCGGGGAGCTGTTTTTT
few,TRBJ2-3,13,.,TRBV6-5,CASSSRPTDTQYF,TGTGCCAGCAGTTCCCGGCCCACAGATACGCAGTATTTT
.,TRBJ2-2,20,TRBD2,TRBV4-2,CASSQGLLGTSGINTGELFF,TGCGCCAGCAGCCAGGGCCTCCTCGGGACTAGCGGGATAAACACCGGGGAGCTGTTTTTT
.,TRBJ2-5,14,.,TRBV12-3/TRBV12-4,CASSFGQGQETQYF,TGTGCCAGCAGTTTCGGGCAGGGTCAAGAGACCCAGTACTTC
medium-sized,TRBJ2-3,16,TRBD2,TRBV7-9,CASSLGLAGVIDTQYF,TGTGCCAGCAGCTTGGGACTAGCGGGAGTGATAGATACGCAGTATTTT
.,TRBJ2-7,15,TRBD1,TRBV12-3/TRBV12-4,CASSLTGTGSYEQYF,TGTGCCAGCAGTCTCACCGGGACAGGGAGCTACGAGCAGTACTTC
.,TRBJ2-5,11,TRBD1,TRBV7-2,CASSFRDRVYF,TGTGCCAGCAGCTTCCGGGACAGGGTGTACTTC
large,TRBJ2-7,14,TRBD1,TRBV5-4,CASTYRGTGYEQYF,TGTGCCAGCACCTACAGGGGTACTGGTTACGAGCAGTACTTC
large,TRBJ1-2,14,.,TRBV5-5,CASSPRGGGYGYTF,TGTGCCAGCAGCCCCCGTGGGGGTGGCTATGGCTACACCTTC
.,TRBJ1-1,13,.,TRBV6-1,CASRPGLNTEAFF,TGTGCCAGCAGGCCGGGCCTGAACACTGAAGCTTTCTTT